Below, 7 T cell receptor beta chains from the same sample are listed, as sequenced in a study of glioma-infiltrating T cells. The iRepertoire nested amplicon-rescue multiplex PCR amplified TCR alpha and beta CDR3s from RNA. MiXCR, run by TCRdb on the multiplex PCR reads, gives a single entry per CDR3 protein. The sample consists of about 130,000 distinct CDR3 sequences, 20% to 25% of them appearing once. Sequencing used glioma tissue, nonneoplastic brain tissue, or PBMCs (not recorded which). Receptors originate from a human donor with low-grade glioma or glioblastoma, undergoing nonglioma brain surgery, or in good health (not recorded which).

V is TRBV4-1 and J is TRBJ1-1; no clear D gene. The CDR3 has 13 residues. Germline-derived CDR1 and CDR2 are MGHRA and YSYEKL. Trimming pared 0 bases from V and 3 bases from J, leaving 5 bases between. The CDR3 DNA is TGCGCCAGCAGCCAAGACTCGTACACTGAAGCTTTCTTT. Translation gives CASSQDSYTEAFF.

This clonotype was detected many times. The chain uses TRBV10-3 and TRBJ2-1; 9 bases map to TRBD1. Germline trimming cut 8 bases from V and 7 bases from J; bases unmatched to any gene: 12. The CDR3 contains 15 residues. Germline CDR1 and CDR2: ENHRY and SYGVKD. The CDR3 spells CAIWGPGTGHNEQFF. CDR3 in DNA: TGTGCCATCTGGGGTCCGGGGACAGGGCATAATGAGCAGTTCTTC.

This clonotype was observed at least ten times. The genes are TRBV7-2 and TRBJ1-5; D gene unclear. Trimming shortened V by 1 base and J by 4 bases, and 8 bases separated the two germline ends. Germline CDR1 SGHTA, CDR2 FQGNSA. CDR3 size: 14 residues. CDR3 protein: CASSLDSVNQPQHF. In DNA, the CDR3 is TGTGCCAGCAGCTTAGACAGCGTGAATCAGCCCCAGCATTTT.

This clonotype was detected ten times or more. The V gene is TRBV27, the J gene TRBJ2-1; D is perhaps TRBD2 (5 bases). The V gene's germline CDR1 is MNHEY and CDR2 SMNVEV (reference sequence). The CDR3 length is 16 residues. V gave up 5 bases and J gave up 4 bases, with 18 bases separating them. CDR3 loop: CASSADPGNIYNEQFF. The CDR3 bases are TGTGCCAGCAGTGCGGACCCGGGGAATATATACAATGAGCAGTTCTTC.

In this sample, this clonotype turned up a few times. The V and J genes are TRBV3-1 and TRBJ2-3; possible D gene TRBD1, 5 bases. Germline CDR1 and CDR2: LGHDT and YNNKEL (reference sequence). Trimming cost V 4 bases and J 8 bases, with 16 bases left between them. The CDR3 has 14 amino acids. The DNA of the CDR3 is TGTGCCAGCAGCCCGGGTCAGGGTAGAGGTACGCAGTATTTT. This translates into CASSPGQGRGTQYF.

This clonotype appeared many times. The V call is TRBV6-8, the J call TRBJ2-3; 14 nucleotides align to TRBD2. Per germline, CDR1 MNHGY and CDR2 SAAAGT. J was trimmed by 3 bases and V by 6 bases; bases with no gene match: 8. There are 17 residues in the CDR3. CDR3 amino acids: CASSLGLAGDCTDTQYF. For the CDR3, the DNA is TGTGCCAGCAGCCTGGGACTAGCGGGGGACTGTACAGATACGCAGTATTTT.

This clonotype appeared a few times. The J gene is TRBJ2-3, the V gene TRBV14, with 8 bases fitting TRBD2. Germline V gene lookup returns CDR1 SGHDN and CDR2 FVKESK. V lost 4 bases, J lost 2 bases, and 8 bases stayed unmatched. The CDR3 length is 16 residues. In nucleotides, the CDR3 is TGTGCCAGCAGCCGCACCCCGGGGGGGTACACAGATACGCAGTATTTT. It specifies CASSRTPGGYTDTQYF. The whole variable domain, filled in from reference TRBV14 and TRBJ2-3, reads EAGVTQFPSHSVIEKGQTVTLRCDPISGHDNLYWYRRVMGKEIKFLLHFVKESKQDESGMPNNRFLAERTGGTYSTLKVQPAELEDSGVYFCASSRTPGGYTDTQYFGPGTRLTVL.